This TCR beta chain was observed in a study of blood T cell repertoires in COVID-19. The overall study: Researchers got acute and convalescent COVID-19 samples from the United States, Italy and Spain. T cells, B-cell-depleted T cells, or PBMCs provided the cDNA or gDNA that served as material.

The CDR3 length is 11 residues. The V gene's germline CDR1 is SGHRS and CDR2 YFSETQ. V lost 7 bases to trimming and J lost 15 bases, with 17 bases between them. While infection was still active, Seattle patients were enrolled and then followed longitudinally. The sample holds one count of this clone. The method was immunoSEQ multiplex PCR; TCRdb's version includes in-frame clones alone and lacks a portion of them. The repertoire includes some 350,000 clones, 89% of them detected once, and less than 3.5% sits in the top ten. Sequenced: peripheral blood. The rearrangement uses TRBV5-1 and TRBJ2-1; D remains ambiguous. The clonotype comes from a woman between 25 and 40 years old with COVID-19, enrolled during active disease. The CDR3 DNA reads as TGCGCCAGCCGGGTAGAAGTGGATTTGTTCTTC. This encodes CASRVEVDLFF.